This T cell receptor beta chain comes out of a study of radiotherapy plus CTLA-4 blockade in lung cancer. Whole-study results and caveats: Increased serum interferon-beta after radiation also reportedly predicted response strongly.

TCRdb keeps only in-frame clones here, not all; method: immunoSEQ multiplex PCR. In the table there are about 97,000 clones, around 74% of which are singletons. This clone is a singleton in its sample. Its antigen remains unknown. Treatment of patients with chemo-refractory metastatic non-small-cell lung cancer consisted of focal radiation plus CTLA-4 blockade with ipilimumab. The CDR3 consists of 11 residues. CDR1 and CDR2 from the germline V gene are DFQATT and SNEGSKA (reference sequence). V lost 1 base and J lost 8, with 9 bases in between. The chain links TRBV20-1 to TRBJ2-7; D remains ambiguous. The TCR was taken from a human donor with non-small cell lung cancer who had a partial response to radiotherapy plus ipilimumab. Some clones in this sample may be carry-over from other donors' samples. Sequences were derived from peripheral blood, sampled from a patient treated with radiotherapy plus ipilimumab. The CDR3 DNA reads as TGCAGTGCTAGAGCCCCGCGCCAGCAGTACTTC. Translating it yields CSARAPRQQYF.